This TCR beta chain was retrieved from a study of technical replicates of blood from several donors. This CDR3 comprises 18 residues. V trimming: 4 bases; J trimming: 3 bases; junction bases outside the gene matches: 14. Per the germline V gene, CDR1 is SEHNR and CDR2 is FQNEAQ (reference sequence). TCRdb keeps only in-frame clones here, not all; method: immunoSEQ multiplex PCR. Here the sample spans 72,000 or so clones, 94% being singletons. The count of this clone is one. The rearrangement uses TRBV7-9 and TRBJ1-2, with TRBD1 matching 10 bases. Material for sequencing was T cells isolated from PBMCs. This sequence originates from a human donor in good health. In DNA, the CDR3 is TGTGCCAGCAGCTCCTCCGGGACAGGGGATGGGTCATACTATGGCTACACCTTC. Translating gives CASSSSGTGDGSYYGYTF.